This T cell receptor beta chain stems from a study of T-cell reconstitution after alpha-beta-depleted transplantation in children. Germline loops: CDR1 WNHNN, CDR2 SYGVQD (reference sequence). Trimming pared 4 bases from V and 6 bases from J, leaving 22 bases between. The CDR3 is made up of 16 amino acids. There are a few counts of this clonotype. Unique molecular identifiers were used in preparing the TCRbeta library. TCRdb re-called the PCR reads through MiXCR, storing one row per CDR3 protein. Of roughly 500,000 distinct CDR3 sequences listed, about 18% are singletons. V is TRBV10-1 and J is TRBJ2-7; a weak D match, TRBD2 (6 bases). The receptor was derived from a human donor who donated a stem cell graft to a child with acute lymphoblastic leukemia. Sequencing was performed on PBMCs from the stem cell graft donor, taken from the stem cell graft. This CDR3 is CASSAGSAYGMTEQYF. For the CDR3, the DNA is TGCGCCAGCAGTGCCGGGAGCGCTTACGGGATGACCGAGCAGTACTTC.